This TCR beta chain was captured by sequencing in a study of blood T cell repertoires in COVID-19. Study background: Acute and convalescent COVID-19 specimens originated in the United States, Italy and Spain. Nucleic acid was either cDNA or gDNA, and it came from T cells, B-cell-depleted T cells, or PBMCs.

This clone was found once. This CDR3 has 16 amino acids. V shed 6 bases, J shed 7 bases, and the junction held 14 bases outside the gene matches. Germline CDR1 MDHEN, CDR2 SYDVKM. Methods used by the authors: Cell counts per sample came from amplifying reference gene primers. Clones were sequenced by immunoSEQ multiplex PCR, and TCRdb holds only the in-frame ones, with some missing. From that table come the V and J calls and clone size; the DNA was used to work out D and trimming. The table includes under 250,000 clones, about 79% detected once. The specimen was peripheral blood. The chain is built from TRBV28 and TRBJ1-4; 7 positions match TRBD1. The clonotype comes from a human donor in a cohort sampled during active COVID-19. This chain's CDR3 is CASSIALTGTVEKLFF. CDR3 sequence (DNA): TGTGCCAGCAGCATAGCGCTAACCGGGACAGTTGAAAAACTGTTTTTT.